This T cell receptor (beta chain) was identified during a study of blood T cell repertoires in COVID-19. On the study more broadly: Acute-phase and convalescent COVID-19 samples originated in the United States, Italy and Spain.

V shed 2 bases and J shed 4 bases, with 5 bases lying between them. The CDR3 loop spans 11 amino acids. The germline gives CDR1 DFQATT, CDR2 SNEGSKA (reference sequence). Here immunoSEQ multiplex PCR was the method, and the copy in TCRdb shows in-frame clones only, minus some. The top ten clones hold just under 20% of a sample with about 220,000 clones, around 84% of them seen once. The clonotype comes from a man aged 25 to 40 with active or convalescent COVID-19. The material sequenced was peripheral blood. This sequence joins TRBV20-1 and TRBJ1-2; no firm D call. CDR3 bases: TGCAGTGCTAGACGGGGCTATGGCTACACCTTC. It is translated as CSARRGYGYTF.